The 11 T cell receptor beta chains below were found in one sample sequenced in a study of cytomegalovirus exposure and HLA in healthy donors. PCR amplification relied on 60 Vbeta primers (plus 13 Jbeta primers). The table came from immunoSEQ multiplex PCR; TCRdb's copy has only in-frame clones and leaves some out. The sample table sets out 38,000 or so clones. Sample: PBMCs. The receptors originated from a man aged 40-49 years in good health and CMV-seropositive.

Remarks on this clone: The junction departs from the called germline gene at one end, perhaps through a read error. This sample includes further DNA sequences coding for the same CDR3. V usage is TRBV7-8 and J usage is TRBJ2-2; a possible D gene is TRBD1 (6 bases). CDR3 length: 15 amino acids. The germline gives CDR1 SGHVS, CDR2 FQNEAQ. CDR3 in DNA: TGTGCCAGCAGCTTAGCGGAAGGGGGTCCAGGGGAGCTGTTCTTT. Amino acid sequence: CASSLAEGGPGELFF.

The V and J genes are TRBV6-1 and TRBJ2-3, with a weak D call TRBD2 (6 bases). Germline CDR1 MNHNS, CDR2 SASEGT. Trimming left V 7 bases short and J 1 base short, with 9 bases between. There are 13 residues in the CDR3. CDR3 amino acids: CASKAGRTDTQYF. CDR3 in DNA: TGTGCCAGCAAAGCGGGTCGCACAGATACGCAGTATTTT.

J is TRBJ2-7 and V is TRBV11-3; 10 bases map to TRBD2. V dropped 1 base and J dropped 1; count of bases not matched to a gene: 16. Germline CDR1 is SGHNT and CDR2 is YENEEA. The CDR3 loop spans 20 amino acids. In DNA form, the CDR3 reads TGTGCCAGCAGCTTAGCCCGGGCTAGCGGGAGCGTATTGAGGTCCTACGAGCAGTACTTC. Translating it yields CASSLARASGSVLRSYEQYF.

This chain links TRBV19 with TRBJ1-1; TRBD1 agrees at 7 bases. Germline V lookup: CDR1 LNHDA, CDR2 SQIVND (reference sequence). The CDR3 spans 14 residues. V dropped 7 bases and J dropped 1; count of bases not matched to a gene: 6. Here the CDR3 reads CASKGGSGNTEAFF. The CDR3, as DNA: TGTGCCAGTAAAGGGGGCAGCGGGAACACTGAAGCTTTCTTT.

The chain has TRBV6-5 and TRBJ1-6, with D unclear. V lost 2 bases to trimming and J lost 5 bases, with 7 bases between them. CDR3 length equals 14 residues. Germline-derived CDR1 and CDR2 are MNHEY and SVGAGI. CDR3 sequence (DNA): TGTGCCAGCAGTTACGGCACAGATAATTCACCCCTCCACTTT. Protein sequence: CASSYGTDNSPLHF.

The chain carries TRBV5-1 and TRBJ1-1, with 12 bases that match TRBD1. Trimming took 6 bases from V and 1 from J; bases not matched to a gene: 10. The CDR3 loop spans 17 amino acids. CDR1 SGHRS and CDR2 YFSETQ come from the germline V gene. CDR3 nucleotides: TGCGCCAGCACCGAAGCTCCGGGACAGGGGGCGAACACTGAAGCTTTCTTT. Its translation is CASTEAPGQGANTEAFF.

The chain is built from TRBV4-1 and TRBJ2-1; 14 bases align to TRBD2. CDR3 size: 17 residues. Trimming cost V 3 bases and J 12 bases; bases outside gene matches: 13. The germline CDR1 and CDR2 sequences are MGHRA and YSYEKL. The CDR3 is CASSQLGGLAGVGWQFF. In nucleotides, the CDR3 is TGCGCCAGCAGCCAGTTAGGGGGACTAGCGGGAGTCGGGTGGCAGTTCTTC.

The chain combines TRBV2 with TRBJ1-4, with D unresolved. CDR1 and CDR2 from the germline V gene are SNHLY and FYNNEI. V was shortened by 6 bases and J by 5 bases, with 16 bases between the two germline ends. This CDR3 spans 15 amino acids. Here the CDR3 DNA reads TGTGCCAGCAGGGCAAGGTTGACGGGGAATGAAAAACTGTTTTTT. Translation gives CASRARLTGNEKLFF.

The rearrangement joins TRBV7-8 to TRBJ1-1, with 7 nucleotides matching TRBD1. Germline CDR1 is SGHVS and CDR2 is FQNEAQ. The CDR3 length is 17 residues. The V gene end was trimmed by 1 base and the J gene end by 1 base; junction bases not matched to a gene: 9. CDR3 in DNA: TGTGCCAGCAGCTTAGTAGGGGGCGCCTCGACGAACACTGAAGCTTTCTTT. This encodes CASSLVGGASTNTEAFF.

J is TRBJ2-1 and V is TRBV5-8; unclear D gene. The CDR3 consists of 13 residues. Germline loops: CDR1 SGHTS, CDR2 YDEGEE. The V end was cut by 4 bases, the J end by 8 bases, with 13 bases between. For the CDR3, the DNA is TGTGCCAGCAGCGGTTTAATGGGCGATGAGCAGTTCTTC. As protein: CASSGLMGDEQFF.

The rearrangement links TRBV7-2 to TRBJ2-5; possible D gene TRBD1, 5 bases. The V and J ends lost 1 base and 0 bases respectively, with 6 bases between them. Germline values: CDR1 SGHTA, CDR2 FQGNSA. This CDR3 is built from 14 residues. CDR3 sequence reads: CASSLGQNQETQYF. CDR3 sequence (DNA): TGTGCCAGCAGCTTAGGACAGAACCAAGAGACCCAGTACTTC. Using reference TRBV7-2 and TRBJ2-5 for the parts outside the CDR3, the full variable domain is GAGVSQSPSNKVTEKGKDVELRCDPISGHTALYWYRQSLGQGLEFLIYFQGNSAPDKSGLPSDRFSAERTGGSVSTLTIQRTQQEDSAVYLCASSLGQNQETQYFGPGTRLLVL.